The rows below give T cell receptor beta chains drawn from one sample of a study of control samples from healthy donors and cancer patients. TCRdb keeps only in-frame clones here, not all; method: immunoSEQ multiplex PCR. The data show 60,000 to 85,000 clones, approximately 92% seen once. Sequencing was performed on blood. Receptor source: an older woman in good health. The CDR3 runs from the conserved cysteine through the conserved F or W. A D gene is named only where the DNA matches it firmly. The size field is filled for only some rows; it gives once, few, many or a size class.

V	J	D	size	CDR3	DNA
TRBV5-3	TRBJ2-7	.	.	CAIGILSHEQYF	TGTGCCATAGGGATCCTAAGCCACGAGCAGTACTTC
TRBV24-1	TRBJ1-1	TRBD1	.	CATSGQGRTEAFF	TGTGCCACCAGTGGACAGGGGCGCACTGAAGCTTTCTTT
TRBV4-2	TRBJ2-3	.	once	CASSQGGWLQPSTDTQYF	TGTGCCAGCAGCCAAGGGGGGTGGCTGCAGCCTAGCACAGATACGCAGTATTTT
TRBV5-1	TRBJ2-2	.	.	CASSLGSLAGELFF	TGCGCCAGCAGCTTGGGGTCCCTGGCCGGGGAGCTGTTTTTT
TRBV29-1	TRBJ1-2	.	.	CSVIRQTNYGYTF	TGCAGCGTCATTAGACAGACTAACTATGGCTACACCTTC
TRBV4-3	TRBJ2-3	TRBD2	.	CASSQAAGTSGSTDTQYF	TGCGCCAGCAGCCAAGCGGCCGGGACTAGCGGGAGCACAGATACGCAGTATTTT
TRBV3-1/TRBV3-2	TRBJ2-5	TRBD1	.	CASSTGTGVETQYF	TGTGCCAGCAGCACCGGGACAGGGGTAGAGACCCAGTACTTC
TRBV6-1	TRBJ2-7	.	.	CASSDGSSSYEQYF	TGTGCCAGCAGTGACGGAAGTAGCTCCTACGAGCAGTACTTC
TRBV7-9	TRBJ2-3	.	.	CASSLALVAADTQYF	TGTGCCAGCAGCTTAGCGCTGGTAGCGGCAGATACGCAGTATTTT
TRBV2	TRBJ1-1	.	.	CASSVRRGGTEAFF	TGTGCCAGCAGTGTTCGCAGGGGAGGAACTGAAGCTTTCTTT
TRBV29-1	TRBJ2-7	.	.	CSVEGRAGTPYEQYF	TGCAGCGTTGAAGGTCGAGCAGGGACCCCTTACGAGCAGTACTTC
TRBV6-5	TRBJ2-7	TRBD2	.	CASSYWQRGEQYF	TGTGCCAGCAGTTACTGGCAGCGGGGGGAGCAGTACTTC
TRBV28	TRBJ2-1	.	.	CASSSPSAFQGNEQFF	TGTGCCAGCAGTTCCCCTTCTGCGTTCCAAGGCAATGAGCAGTTCTTC
TRBV30	TRBJ1-1	TRBD1	.	CARRQGGLNTEAFF	TGTGCCCGTAGACAGGGAGGACTTAACACTGAAGCTTTCTTT
TRBV9	TRBJ2-5	TRBD2	.	CASSIGTSGSGQETQYF	TGTGCCAGCAGCATCGGGACTAGCGGGAGTGGGCAAGAGACCCAGTACTTC
TRBV7-8	TRBJ1-4	TRBD1	.	CASSSSKTGHNEKLFF	TGTGCCAGCAGCTCATCTAAGACAGGGCACAATGAAAAACTGTTTTTT
TRBV2	TRBJ1-2	.	.	CASSDDWRSGYTF	TGTGCCAGCAGTGACGATTGGAGGTCGGGCTACACCTTC
TRBV28	TRBJ2-1	TRBD2	once	CASSWRVPGSGRFGQFF	TGTGCCAGCAGTTGGAGGGTTCCGGGTAGCGGGAGGTTTGGGCAGTTCTTC
TRBV7-2	TRBJ2-7	.	.	CASSLAYGTGLEQYF	TGTGCCAGCAGCTTAGCCTATGGGACGGGTCTCGAGCAGTACTTC
TRBV6-5	TRBJ1-5	TRBD1	.	CASSYSIQGGQPQHF	TGTGCCAGCAGTTACTCAATACAGGGGGGTCAGCCCCAGCATTTT
TRBV28	TRBJ1-1	.	.	CASSFVTDYPGAFF	TGTGCCAGCAGTTTTGTCACAGATTATCCTGGAGCTTTCTTT
TRBV11-2	TRBJ1-2	TRBD1	.	CASSPRDRGYDGYTF	TGTGCCAGCAGCCCCCGGGACAGGGGATACGATGGCTACACCTTC
TRBV7-6	TRBJ2-1	TRBD1	.	CASSLAPRGKYNEQFF	TGTGCCAGCAGCTTAGCGCCCAGGGGGAAATACAATGAGCAGTTCTTC
TRBV5-1	TRBJ2-3	TRBD2	.	CASSPLGAGGSTDTQYF	TGCGCCAGCAGCCCGTTGGGAGCGGGAGGGAGCACAGATACGCAGTATTTT
TRBV4-1	TRBJ2-4	.	.	CASSLGVIGLAKNIQYF	TGCGCCAGCAGCCTAGGGGTAATTGGCCTAGCCAAAAACATTCAGTACTTC
TRBV6-2/TRBV6-3	TRBJ2-7	TRBD1	.	CASSGTGRSYEQYF	TGTGCCAGCAGTGGGACAGGGCGTAGCTACGAGCAGTACTTC
TRBV5-1	TRBJ2-7	TRBD1	.	CASSSGDRGSYEQYF	TGCGCCAGCAGCTCCGGGGACAGGGGGTCCTACGAGCAGTACTTC
TRBV6-1	TRBJ1-3	.	.	CASSEMTGRSGNTIYF	TGTGCCAGCAGTGAAATGACGGGGCGCTCTGGAAACACCATATATTTT
TRBV19	TRBJ1-1	.	.	CASRMRSWTEAFF	TGTGCCAGTAGAATGAGGAGTTGGACTGAAGCTTTCTTT
TRBV27	TRBJ2-1	.	.	CASGGDRGNEQFF	TGTGCCAGCGGAGGAGATAGGGGGAATGAGCAGTTCTTC
TRBV2	TRBJ1-6	.	once	CASSVKGGNSPLHF	TGTGCCAGCAGTGTGAAGGGGGGTAATTCACCCCTCCACTTT
TRBV5-1	TRBJ2-5	.	.	CASSLVGGETQYF	TGCGCCAGCAGCTTGGTTGGAGGGGAGACCCAGTACTTC
TRBV10-2	TRBJ2-1	TRBD2	.	CAGSQTSGRNEQFF	TGCGCCGGTTCCCAGACTAGCGGGAGGAATGAGCAGTTCTTC
TRBV28	TRBJ1-1	.	.	CASSLAGPEAFF	TGTGCCAGCAGTTTGGCAGGCCCTGAAGCTTTCTTT
TRBV7-9	TRBJ2-5	TRBD2	.	CASSRTSLETQYF	TGTGCCAGCAGCAGGACTAGCTTAGAGACCCAGTACTTC
TRBV7-7	TRBJ2-7	TRBD1	few	CASSLAFPGQGHYEQYF	TGTGCTAGCAGCTTAGCGTTCCCGGGACAGGGACACTACGAGCAGTACTTC
TRBV18	TRBJ1-4	TRBD1	.	CASSRGTGRVEKLFF	TGTGCCAGCTCCCGGGGGACAGGACGGGTAGAAAAACTGTTTTTT
TRBV4-1	TRBJ2-7	TRBD2	.	CASRKGLAESYEQYF	TGCGCCAGCAGAAAAGGACTAGCGGAATCCTACGAGCAGTACTTC
TRBV28	TRBJ1-2	TRBD1	.	CASSPLRGTGGYEYGYTF	TGTGCCAGCAGTCCCTTGCGCGGGACAGGGGGGTATGAGTATGGCTACACCTTC
TRBV7-2	TRBJ2-2	.	.	CASSLVGNTGELFF	TGTGCCAGCAGCTTAGTCGGGAATACCGGGGAGCTGTTTTTT
TRBV5-4	TRBJ1-1	TRBD1	.	CASSLETGGMNTEAFF	TGTGCCAGCAGCTTGGAGACAGGGGGTATGAACACTGAAGCTTTCTTT
TRBV10-2	TRBJ1-1	TRBD1	.	CASSAQGRNTEAFF	TGCGCCAGCAGTGCACAGGGGAGGAACACTGAAGCTTTCTTT
TRBV24-1	TRBJ1-5	.	.	CATNATTGDSNQPQHF	TGTGCCACCAATGCTACAACAGGTGATAGCAATCAGCCCCAGCATTTT
TRBV28	TRBJ2-4	.	few	CASSPGGDKIKNIQYF	TGTGCCAGCAGCCCTGGAGGGGACAAGATCAAAAACATTCAGTACTTC
TRBV6-5	TRBJ2-1	.	.	CASSISGTGPNEQFF	TGTGCCAGCAGTATATCCGGGACTGGGCCCAATGAGCAGTTCTTC
TRBV4-2	TRBJ1-6	.	once	CASSQATGYNSPLHF	TGTGCCAGCAGCCAAGCCACAGGCTATAATTCACCCCTCCACTTT
TRBV7-9	TRBJ2-7	TRBD1	.	CASSWGQGTYEQYF	TGTGCCAGCAGCTGGGGACAGGGCACCTACGAGCAGTACTTC
TRBV19	TRBJ2-3	TRBD2	.	CASSMGRTSSTDTQYF	TGTGCCAGTAGTATGGGTAGGACTAGCAGCACAGATACGCAGTATTTT
TRBV6-5	TRBJ2-1	.	.	CASSFRTGRGGNEQFF	TGTGCCAGCAGTTTTAGGACAGGCCGCGGGGGCAATGAGCAGTTCTTC
TRBV6-6	TRBJ2-5	TRBD1	.	CASSKRQGQETQYF	TGTGCCAGCAGTAAAAGACAGGGTCAAGAGACCCAGTACTTC